Shown below are 29 T cell receptor beta chains from a single sample sequenced in a study of blood T cell repertoires in COVID-19. Sequencing was performed with immunoSEQ multiplex PCR; in TCRdb, only in-frame clones are kept and a portion is missing. The sample carries under 200,000 clones, approximately 87% recorded once. Sample: peripheral blood. These TCRs come from a man aged 18 to 29 with active or convalescent COVID-19.

V gene TRBV14 combines with J gene TRBJ2-5, with 10 positions matching TRBD1. V shed 4 bases and J 4 bases; nucleotides not matched to a gene: 9. Germline loops: CDR1 SGHDN, CDR2 FVKESK. CDR3 length: 16 amino acids. CDR3 sequence: CASSPDRGVVGETQYF. CDR3 DNA: TGTGCCAGCAGCCCGGACAGGGGGGTTGTTGGAGAGACCCAGTACTTC.

The chain has TRBV5-6 and TRBJ1-2; D unresolved. V was trimmed by 5 bases and J by 8 bases, leaving 13 bases between them. This CDR3 is built from 12 residues. CDR1 and CDR2 (germline): SGHDT, YYEEEE. The CDR3 loop is CASSTNPGGYTF. The DNA of the CDR3 is TGTGCCAGCAGTACCAACCCCGGGGGCTACACCTTC.

V is TRBV5-1 and J is TRBJ2-3; 14 nucleotides match TRBD2. V lost 4 bases and J lost 4; bases outside the gene matches: 11. There are 18 residues in the CDR3. Germline-derived CDR1 and CDR2 are SGHRS and YFSETQ. CDR3 sequence reads: CASSTAGTSGSSADTQYF. CDR3 in DNA: TGCGCCAGCAGCACCGCGGGGACTAGCGGGAGTTCCGCAGATACGCAGTATTTT.

The gene calls are TRBV3-1 (or the pseudogene TRBV3-2) and TRBJ1-1, with D unclear. The V gene lost 5 bases and the J gene lost 7 bases, with 11 bases spanning the gap. The germline V gene has CDR1 LGHDT and CDR2 YNNKEL (reference sequence). This CDR3 region has 12 residues. CDR3 amino acids: CASSENYGEAFF. CDR3 DNA: TGTGCCAGCAGCGAAAATTACGGTGAAGCTTTCTTT.

The rearrangement uses TRBV5-1 and TRBJ1-5, with TRBD1 matching over 9 bases. Trimming at V came to 4 bases and at J to 5 bases, leaving 1 base not matched to a gene. Germline CDR1 SGHRS, CDR2 YFSETQ. The length of the CDR3 is 13 residues. The CDR3 reads CASSRTGDQPQHF. CDR3 nucleotide sequence: TGCGCCAGCAGCCGGACAGGGGATCAGCCCCAGCATTTT.

The V call is TRBV7-6, the J call TRBJ1-3, with 9 bases lining up with TRBD1. This CDR3 has 15 residues. The J segment lost 4 bases and the V segment lost 5 bases, leaving 6 bases of the junction unmatched. CDR1 is SGHVS and CDR2 is FNYEAQ in the germline V gene. The CDR3 loop reads CASSRGTGSGNTIYF. CDR3 coding DNA: TGTGCCAGCAGCCGAGGGACAGGGTCGGGAAACACCATATATTTT.

V usage is TRBV5-6 and J usage is TRBJ2-3; D is perhaps TRBD2 (5 bases). Germline values: CDR1 SGHDT, CDR2 YYEEEE. The CDR3 consists of 13 residues. Trimming took 0 bases from V and 12 from J, leaving 14 bases between them. CDR3 DNA: TGTGCCAGCAGCTTGGGCCTAGCAAGTTCCCAGTATTTT. This encodes CASSLGLASSQYF.

The chain links TRBV5-1 to TRBJ1-1; no reliable D call. This CDR3 comprises 13 residues. V lost 0 bases, J lost 2 bases, and 5 bases lay in between. Germline V lookup: CDR1 SGHRS, CDR2 YFSETQ. The CDR3 loop reads CASSLVVNTEAFF. DNA of the CDR3: TGCGCCAGCAGCTTGGTCGTAAACACTGAAGCTTTCTTT.

The CDR3 spells CASSQVGGAKGETQYF. The DNA for the CDR3 is TGTGCCAGCAGCCAAGTAGGAGGGGCCAAGGGGGAGACCCAGTACTTC. This rearrangement joins TRBV14 to TRBJ2-5; possibly TRBD2 for D (6 bases). V was cut by 1 base and J by 5 bases, with 17 bases left in between. The CDR3 is made up of 16 amino acids. Per germline, CDR1 SGHDN and CDR2 FVKESK.

This clone was observed a single time. V and J are TRBV19 and TRBJ2-2; 10 bases map to TRBD2. The CDR3 is 15 residues long. V dropped 7 bases and J dropped 8; count of bases not matched to a gene: 10. Germline assignment: CDR1 LNHDA and CDR2 SQIVND (reference sequence). CDR3 bases: TGTGCCAGTACCCAACTAGCGGGATATTTTGGGGAGCTGTTTTTT. It is translated as CASTQLAGYFGELFF.

The CDR3: CASSQTGAGSPLHF. In DNA, the CDR3 is TGTGCCAGCAGCCAAACAGGGGCGGGTTCACCCCTCCACTTT. The chain carries TRBV6-6 and TRBJ1-6; 7 bases are a match to TRBD1. The trim removed 6 bases at V and 9 bases at J, leaving 8 bases unmatched. This CDR3 region has 14 residues. Germline CDR1 is MNHNY and CDR2 is SVGAGI (reference sequence).

In its sample, this clone was seen once. This chain joins TRBV6-4 and TRBJ1-5; D gene uncertain. The germline V gene encodes CDR1 MRHNA and CDR2 SNTAGT. V shed 8 bases and J shed 5 bases, with 13 bases lying between them. The length of the CDR3 is 13 residues. In DNA form, the CDR3 reads TGTGCCAGCGGGCAGGCAAAACATCAGCCCCAGCATTTT. It codes for CASGQAKHQPQHF.

This rearrangement joins TRBV9 to TRBJ2-3, with a possible D match to TRBD1 (5 bases). CDR1 and CDR2 (germline): SGDLS, YYNGEE. The CDR3 totals 16 residues. Trimming pared 2 bases from V and 2 bases from J, leaving 15 bases between. The CDR3: CASSVPNGHPTDTQYF. CDR3 DNA sequence: TGTGCCAGCAGCGTGCCGAACGGACACCCCACAGATACGCAGTATTTT.

This chain connects TRBV5-1 to TRBJ1-1; 7 bases map to TRBD1. The V gene's germline CDR1 is SGHRS and CDR2 YFSETQ. V trimming: 7 bases; J trimming: 4 bases; junction bases outside the gene matches: 10. The CDR3 is 14 amino acids. The CDR3 DNA reads as TGCGCCAGCTCCCGACAGGGCGAGGGCACTGAAGCTTTCTTT. This gives the protein CASSRQGEGTEAFF.

The gene calls are TRBV6-5 and TRBJ1-5, with D perhaps matching TRBD1 (6 bases). Germline loops: CDR1 MNHEY, CDR2 SVGAGI. The CDR3 spans 14 residues. Trimming removed 4 bases at V and 4 bases at J, with 11 bases between. Here the CDR3 reads CASSSGVGNQPQHF. As DNA, the CDR3 is TGTGCCAGCAGTTCAGGGGTCGGGAATCAGCCCCAGCATTTT.

This clone was counted only a few times. The chain joins TRBV6-5 to TRBJ1-3; D may be TRBD1 (6 bases). This CDR3 is built from 15 residues. In germline, CDR1 is MNHEY, CDR2 SVGAGI. V shed 2 bases and J shed 6 bases, with 14 bases lying between them. The CDR3 sequence: CASSYPPGQVNTIYF. The CDR3 coding sequence is TGTGCCAGCAGTTACCCGCCGGGACAAGTAAACACCATATATTTT.

The rearrangement uses TRBV4-2 and TRBJ1-1, with TRBD1 identical over 9 bases. The CDR3 is 15 amino acids. Trimming removed 7 bases from V and 5 bases from J; junction bases left unmatched: 11. CDR1 is LGHNA, CDR2 YNFKEQ, per germline. CDR3 in DNA: TGTGCCAGCATAACGGGACAGGGAGGTGGGACTGAAGCTTTCTTT. This gives the protein CASITGQGGGTEAFF.

The chain employs TRBV2 and TRBJ2-5; maybe TRBD1 (7 bases). Germline V CDR1 and CDR2: SNHLY, FYNNEI. The CDR3 is made up of 15 amino acids. V dropped 7 bases and J dropped 4 bases, with 19 bases sitting between them. This CDR3 reads CASTPWTGGGETQYF. The CDR3 DNA follows: TGTGCCAGCACCCCTTGGACAGGAGGGGGAGAGACCCAGTACTTC.

This clone has a single count. V is TRBV11-2 and J is TRBJ2-2; TRBD2 matches at 7 bases. The CDR3 is 17 amino acids. The trim removed 2 bases at V and 4 bases at J, leaving 10 bases unmatched. Germline-derived CDR1 and CDR2 are SGHAT and FQNNGV. CDR3 amino acids: CASSLLVWRTSTGELFF. The CDR3 DNA reads as TGTGCCAGCAGCTTATTAGTATGGCGGACTAGCACCGGGGAGCTGTTTTTT.

The rearrangement uses TRBV18 and TRBJ2-2, with 8 bases aligning to TRBD1. The CDR3 runs 17 residues. V trimming: 3 bases; J trimming: 1 base; junction bases outside the gene matches: 7. Germline V CDR1 and CDR2: KGHSH, LQKENI. The CDR3 spells CASSPSLGQGNTGELFF. The CDR3 DNA is TGTGCCAGCTCACCTTCCCTAGGACAGGGGAACACCGGGGAGCTGTTTTTT. Based on the CDR3 plus reference TRBV18 and TRBJ2-2, the full variable domain is NAGVMQNPRHLVRRRGQEARLRCSPMKGHSHVYWYRQLPEEGLKFMVYLQKENIIDESGMPKERFSAEFPKEGPSILRIQQVVRGDSAAYFCASSPSLGQGNTGELFFGEGSRLTVL.

The chain has TRBV29-1 and TRBJ1-4, with D possibly TRBD1 on 5 matching bases. V shed 1 base and J shed 5 bases, with 8 bases lying between them. Germline V gene sequence: CDR1 SQVTM, CDR2 ANQGSEA. This CDR3 has 13 residues. The DNA of the CDR3 is TGCAGCGTTGAAGGGACAAAGAATGAAAAACTGTTTTTT. Encoded protein: CSVEGTKNEKLFF.

The chain employs TRBV27 and TRBJ2-7, with 9 bases fitting TRBD2. V was pared by 5 bases and J by 2 bases, with 22 bases of the junction left unmatched. The CDR3 sequence is 20 residues long. From germline, CDR1 is MNHEY and CDR2 SMNVEV (reference sequence). The CDR3 region has the DNA TGTGCCAGCAGTCCCCGGGGTAGCGGGAGACGAATTCGGGGGGCCTACGAGCAGTACTTC. Translated: CASSPRGSGRRIRGAYEQYF.

This chain uses TRBV21-1 with TRBJ2-7; the listed D gene, TRBD2, was not tested against the DNA. TRBV21-1 is marked as a pseudogene. The CDR3 runs 16 residues. DNA of the CDR3: TGTGCCAGCAGCAAAGTGCCAGCGGGTATTGGGGACGAGCAGTACTTC. As protein: CASSKVPAGIGDEQYF.

The chain couples TRBV2 to TRBJ1-2, with D possibly being TRBD1 (6 bases). Looked up from germline, CDR1 is SNHLY and CDR2 is FYNNEI. V was pared by 6 bases and J by 8 bases, with 16 bases between. The CDR3 runs to 13 residues. The CDR3, as DNA: TGTGCCAGCAGGAGACCAGGGGTTTACGGCTACACCTTC. Protein product: CASRRPGVYGYTF.

This chain joins TRBV28 and TRBJ1-2; 8 bases line up with TRBD1. J lost 7 bases, V lost 8 bases, and 9 bases had no gene match. This CDR3 is built from 13 residues. Germline values: CDR1 MDHEN, CDR2 SYDVKM. CDR3 residues: CASRTLDRVGYTF. CDR3 DNA: TGTGCCAGCCGGACCCTGGACAGGGTTGGCTACACCTTC.

J is TRBJ2-2 and V is TRBV3-1 (or the pseudogene TRBV3-2); D call uncertain. In germline, CDR1 is LGHDT, CDR2 YNNKEL (reference sequence). The CDR3 has 13 residues. Trimming shortened V by 2 bases and J by 3 bases, and 4 bases separated the two germline ends. The CDR3 region is CASSQPYTGELFF. CDR3 nucleotides: TGTGCCAGCAGCCAACCGTACACCGGGGAGCTGTTTTTT.

The chain has TRBV4-3 and TRBJ2-5; TRBD1 might be the D (6 bases). The V end was cut by 0 bases, the J end by 5 bases, with 16 bases between. The CDR3 totals 16 residues. CDR1 and CDR2 from the germline V gene are LGHNA and YSLEER. In DNA form, the CDR3 reads TGCGCCAGCAGCCAAGATTTATCAGGGGCTGGGGAGACCCAGTACTTC. Translation: CASSQDLSGAGETQYF.

This clone was seen once. V usage is TRBV6-2 or TRBV6-3 and J usage is TRBJ2-1, with TRBD2 matching over 9 bases. Trimming took 4 bases from V and 8 from J; bases not matched to a gene: 18. The CDR3 has 18 residues. From germline, CDR1 is MNHEY and CDR2 SVGEGT. The CDR3 spells CASSFPPRTSVRLDEQFF. The CDR3 DNA sequence: TGTGCCAGCAGTTTTCCTCCCCGGACTAGCGTGAGGTTGGATGAGCAGTTCTTC.

The chain links TRBV6-5 to TRBJ1-2; 7 bases align to TRBD1. V lost 0 bases, J lost 1 base, and 5 bases stayed unmatched. Germline CDR1 and CDR2: MNHEY and SVGAGI. The CDR3 spans 16 residues. The CDR3 DNA reads as TGTGCCAGCAGTTACTCGGGACAGCCTGGTAACTATGGCTACACCTTC. This translates into CASSYSGQPGNYGYTF.